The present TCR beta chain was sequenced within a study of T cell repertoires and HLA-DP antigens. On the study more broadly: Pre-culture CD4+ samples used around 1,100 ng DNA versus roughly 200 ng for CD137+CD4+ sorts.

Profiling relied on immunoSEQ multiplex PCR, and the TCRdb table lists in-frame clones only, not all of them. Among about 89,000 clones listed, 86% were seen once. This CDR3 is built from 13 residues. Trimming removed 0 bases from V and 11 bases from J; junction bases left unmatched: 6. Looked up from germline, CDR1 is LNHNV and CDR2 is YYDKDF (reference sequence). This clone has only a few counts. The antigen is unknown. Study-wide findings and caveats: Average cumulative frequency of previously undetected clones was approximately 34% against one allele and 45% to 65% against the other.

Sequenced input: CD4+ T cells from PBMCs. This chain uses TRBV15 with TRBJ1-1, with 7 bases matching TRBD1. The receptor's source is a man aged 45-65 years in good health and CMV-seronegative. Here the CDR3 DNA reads TGTGCCACCAGCAGAGATCCCGCCAGGGGGGCTTTCTTT. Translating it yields CATSRDPARGAFF.